This is a list of T cell receptor beta chains from one sample in a study of T cell changes during pregnancy in multiple sclerosis. Only in-frame clones appear in the TCRdb table, and some are missing; sequencing was by immunoSEQ multiplex PCR. The data contain roughly 35,000 clones, approximately 92% of them singletons. The sequenced sample was CD4+ T cells from peripheral blood mononuclear cells, obtained in the third trimester of pregnancy. The receptors shown here come from a female donor in good health, enrolled as a control in a pregnancy study. Both conserved end residues are part of each CDR3. The order of the fields is J gene, V gene, CDR3 protein.

J gene: TRBJ1-3
V gene: TRBV28
CDR3 protein: CASSLRVGSGNTIYF

J gene: TRBJ2-1
V gene: TRBV18
CDR3 protein: CASSPLLREQFF

J gene: TRBJ1-4
V gene: TRBV14
CDR3 protein: CASSQRDRGFELFF

J gene: TRBJ2-3
V gene: TRBV5-6
CDR3 protein: CASSESGNTQYF

J gene: TRBJ1-4
V gene: TRBV5-1
CDR3 protein: CASSLAPRDRVGKLFF

J gene: TRBJ2-5
V gene: TRBV5-1
CDR3 protein: CASSLYGAGETQYF

J gene: TRBJ1-1
V gene: TRBV7-3
CDR3 protein: CASSLRHTGQRSNTEAFF

J gene: TRBJ2-7
V gene: TRBV19
CDR3 protein: CASSNSGGSYEQYF

J gene: TRBJ1-1
V gene: TRBV6-5
CDR3 protein: CASSYGAQGRAFF

J gene: TRBJ2-2
V gene: TRBV2
CDR3 protein: CASSEGAALTGELFF

J gene: TRBJ2-3
V gene: TRBV30
CDR3 protein: CAWSRLGSSTDTQYF

J gene: TRBJ1-1
V gene: TRBV11-1
CDR3 protein: CASSSTYSGTGRFTEAFF

J gene: TRBJ2-1
V gene: TRBV7-9
CDR3 protein: CASSLEKGRQRNNEQFF

J gene: TRBJ2-3
V gene: TRBV7-3
CDR3 protein: CASAFPGGGRDTQYF

J gene: TRBJ1-1
V gene: TRBV7-9
CDR3 protein: CASMRGFEAFF

J gene: TRBJ1-4
V gene: TRBV19
CDR3 protein: CASSTAGGKGKLFF

J gene: TRBJ2-5
V gene: TRBV14
CDR3 protein: CASSAGRGTQYF

J gene: TRBJ2-3
V gene: TRBV6-1
CDR3 protein: CASSPGQIFGDTQYF

J gene: TRBJ2-7
V gene: TRBV4-3
CDR3 protein: CASSQEPSGIYEQYF

J gene: TRBJ2-3
V gene: TRBV4-2
CDR3 protein: CASSPRGVGRLTDTQYF

J gene: TRBJ1-1
V gene: TRBV7-2
CDR3 protein: CASSLVGDGGRTEAFF

J gene: TRBJ2-1
V gene: TRBV4-3
CDR3 protein: CASSQRIGTAHNEQFF

J gene: TRBJ2-2
V gene: TRBV9
CDR3 protein: CASSAKTGTGELFF

J gene: TRBJ1-1
V gene: TRBV18
CDR3 protein: CASSLGQLLNTEAFF

J gene: TRBJ2-7
V gene: TRBV5-1
CDR3 protein: CASSLADSGLYEQYF

J gene: TRBJ1-2
V gene: TRBV2
CDR3 protein: CASRNLQGYGYTF

J gene: TRBJ2-7
V gene: TRBV29-1
CDR3 protein: CSVARDRDYEQYF

J gene: TRBJ1-5
V gene: TRBV9
CDR3 protein: CASSVGGLSNQPQHF

J gene: TRBJ2-5
V gene: TRBV18
CDR3 protein: CASSSGGETQYF

J gene: TRBJ2-7
V gene: TRBV28
CDR3 protein: CASSNELAKYF

J gene: TRBJ1-5
V gene: TRBV2
CDR3 protein: CAVQSDRLTYQPQHF

J gene: TRBJ2-5
V gene: TRBV7-9
CDR3 protein: CASSSRAAGLQETQYF

J gene: TRBJ1-5
V gene: TRBV27
CDR3 protein: CASRKGDRGNSQPQHF

J gene: TRBJ2-1
V gene: TRBV18
CDR3 protein: CASSPPGDFRTNEQFF

J gene: TRBJ2-1
V gene: TRBV7-2
CDR3 protein: CASSLSPGLAGGSEQFF

J gene: TRBJ1-4
V gene: TRBV28
CDR3 protein: CASSWGQGAAKLFF

J gene: TRBJ1-1
V gene: TRBV5-6
CDR3 protein: CASSQLHTEAFF

J gene: TRBJ2-1
V gene: TRBV7-6
CDR3 protein: CASSLGLAGVWEQFF

J gene: TRBJ2-2
V gene: TRBV30
CDR3 protein: CAWSVRVPGELFF

J gene: TRBJ2-1
V gene: TRBV5-5
CDR3 protein: CASSLGQGPLNEQFF

J gene: TRBJ2-7
V gene: TRBV14
CDR3 protein: CASSQGKTGGYEQYF

J gene: TRBJ2-5
V gene: TRBV5-4
CDR3 protein: CASSPAGGQETQYF

J gene: TRBJ1-5
V gene: TRBV23-1
CDR3 protein: CASSPRRTNQPQHF

J gene: TRBJ2-7
V gene: TRBV5-6
CDR3 protein: CASSLIIEAGSPREQYF

J gene: TRBJ2-2
V gene: TRBV4-3
CDR3 protein: CASSRSNSNTGELFF

J gene: TRBJ1-5
V gene: TRBV7-3
CDR3 protein: CASSLMSGQPQHF

J gene: TRBJ2-3
V gene: TRBV7-6
CDR3 protein: CASSMGQLKTDTQYF

J gene: TRBJ2-2
V gene: TRBV18
CDR3 protein: CASSPHRAGVNTGELFF

J gene: TRBJ1-2
V gene: TRBV9
CDR3 protein: CASSSNLRVAYGYTF